The rows below give T cell receptor beta chains drawn from one sample of a study of T cell repertoires in cytomegalovirus infection. MiXCR was run by TCRdb on the reads, yielding one entry per CDR3 protein. The table lists approximately 730,000 distinct CDR3 sequences, just under 30% of them singletons, with approximately 14% in the top ten. The antigens of these receptors remain unknown. The specimen was cultured CD8+ T cells from PBMCs, collected from culture after CMV antigen stimulation. The origin of the receptors is a human donor in good health (CMV status not recorded). Some clones in this sample may be carry-over from other donors' samples. CDR3s include the opening cysteine and the closing phenylalanine or tryptophan. Each record gives: D gene, V gene, J gene, CDR3 length, clone size, CDR3 protein, CDR3 DNA. A D gene is named only where the DNA matches it firmly. Some rows mark clone size as missing; the rest say once, few, many or name a class of expanded clone.

d_gene: -
v_gene: TRBV7-8
j_gene: TRBJ2-6
len: 16
abundance: few
CDR3aa: CASSLRWSSGANVLTF
CDR3nt: TGTGCCAGCAGCCTCAGATGGAGCTCTGGGGCCAACGTCCTGACTTTC

d_gene: TRBD2
v_gene: TRBV12-3/TRBV12-4
j_gene: TRBJ2-1
len: 17
abundance: few
CDR3aa: CASSFTLAGAAYNEQFF
CDR3nt: TGTGCCAGCAGTTTCACGCTAGCGGGGGCTGCCTACAATGAGCAGTTCTTC

d_gene: TRBD1
v_gene: TRBV27
j_gene: TRBJ2-1
len: 16
abundance: once
CDR3aa: CASSLSGGEVDNEQFF
CDR3nt: TGTGCCAGCAGTTTATCAGGGGGCGAGGTGGATAATGAGCAGTTCTTC

d_gene: -
v_gene: TRBV9
j_gene: TRBJ1-5
len: 14
abundance: -
CDR3aa: CASSPGGGHQPQHF
CDR3nt: TGTGCCAGCAGCCCCGGGGGGGGGCACCAGCCCCAGCATTTT

d_gene: -
v_gene: TRBV6-6
j_gene: TRBJ2-7
len: 14
abundance: once
CDR3aa: CASSYSGPSGEQYF
CDR3nt: TGTGCCAGCAGTTACTCCGGGCCGAGCGGCGAGCAGTACTTC

d_gene: -
v_gene: TRBV6-2/TRBV6-3
j_gene: TRBJ2-1
len: 14
abundance: -
CDR3aa: CASSYPVPWNEQFF
CDR3nt: TGTGCCAGCAGTTACCCAGTGCCCTGGAATGAGCAGTTCTTC

d_gene: -
v_gene: TRBV4-1
j_gene: TRBJ2-7
len: 13
abundance: few
CDR3aa: CASSAQRYYEQYF
CDR3nt: TGCGCCAGCAGCGCCCAACGGTACTACGAGCAGTACTTC

d_gene: -
v_gene: TRBV6-2/TRBV6-3
j_gene: TRBJ2-1
len: 15
abundance: -
CDR3aa: CASSPLDSTYNEQFF
CDR3nt: TGTGCCAGCAGCCCACTGGACTCCACCTACAATGAGCAGTTCTTC

d_gene: -
v_gene: TRBV7-4
j_gene: TRBJ1-5
len: 12
abundance: many
CDR3aa: CASSRGDQPQHF
CDR3nt: TGTGCCAGCAGTCGGGGAGATCAGCCCCAGCATTTT

d_gene: TRBD2
v_gene: TRBV6-6
j_gene: TRBJ2-2
len: 14
abundance: -
CDR3aa: CASSYTSEGGELFF
CDR3nt: TGTGCCAGCAGTTATACTAGCGAGGGGGGGGAGCTGTTTTTT

d_gene: -
v_gene: TRBV19
j_gene: TRBJ1-1
len: 13
abundance: few
CDR3aa: CASSGIRAEGAFF
CDR3nt: TGTGCCAGTAGCGGCATACGGGCCGAGGGAGCTTTCTTT

d_gene: TRBD1
v_gene: TRBV27
j_gene: TRBJ1-2
len: 16
abundance: -
CDR3aa: CASSLSKGQGDYGYTF
CDR3nt: TGTGCCAGCAGTTTATCGAAAGGACAGGGAGACTATGGCTACACCTTC

d_gene: -
v_gene: TRBV19
j_gene: TRBJ1-1
len: 13
abundance: many
CDR3aa: CASTGGHFIEAFF
CDR3nt: TGTGCCAGCACGGGGGGGCATTTTATTGAAGCTTTCTTT

d_gene: -
v_gene: TRBV28
j_gene: TRBJ1-5
len: 15
abundance: few
CDR3aa: CASSLRRDSYQPQHF
CDR3nt: TGTGCCAGCAGTTTAAGGAGGGATTCTTATCAGCCCCAGCATTTT

d_gene: TRBD1
v_gene: TRBV20-1
j_gene: TRBJ2-5
len: 18
abundance: -
CDR3aa: CSARDHLTGGLTGKTQYF
CDR3nt: TGCAGTGCTAGAGATCATTTGACAGGGGGCCTCACGGGGAAGACCCAGTACTTC

d_gene: TRBD2
v_gene: TRBV6-5
j_gene: TRBJ2-7
len: 16
abundance: few
CDR3aa: CASSYKGRDYLYEQYF
CDR3nt: TGTGCCAGCAGTTACAAGGGCCGGGACTACCTCTACGAGCAGTACTTC